The 27 T cell receptor beta chains listed next were all sequenced from one sample in a study of T cell responses to AZD1222 COVID-19 vaccine. Produced via immunoSEQ multiplex PCR; TCRdb's table is partial and in-frame only. The sample shows roughly 170,000 clones, approximately 90% of them seen only once. This specimen was peripheral blood, taken on day 0 of AZD1222 vaccination. The source of these receptors is an adult in good health.

The chain carries TRBV19 and TRBJ2-1; D might be TRBD2 (6 bases). The germline V and J ends were trimmed by 9 bases and 3 bases, with 15 bases remaining between them. Germline lookup yields CDR1 LNHDA and CDR2 SQIVND (reference sequence). The CDR3 has 14 residues. CDR3 nucleotides: TGTGCCAGCGCGAGTGGGACTGTCTACAATGAGCAGTTCTTC. This sequence encodes CASASGTVYNEQFF.

CDR3 nucleotide sequence: TGTGCCAGCTCCCCCGTGAACTATGGCTACACCTTC. Protein product: CASSPVNYGYTF. The rearrangement uses TRBV18 and TRBJ1-2; no clear D. There are 12 residues in the CDR3. The V end was cut by 6 bases, the J end by 2 bases, with 7 bases between. Per germline, CDR1 KGHSH and CDR2 LQKENI.

The CDR3 sequence is CASSLLSGQSQPQHF. Here the CDR3 DNA reads TGTGCCAGCAGCTTACTCAGCGGGCAGAGTCAGCCCCAGCATTTT. The chain couples TRBV5-6 to TRBJ1-5, with D unclear. The ends were cut back, 2 bases at V and 6 bases at J, with 15 bases in the middle. This CDR3 region has 15 residues. Germline loops: CDR1 SGHDT, CDR2 YYEEEE.

This clone has just a few counts. The chain combines TRBV28 with TRBJ2-7; tentatively, D is TRBD2 (5 bases). This CDR3 contains 15 residues. With 6 bases removed from V and 0 bases from J, the gap between germline ends came to 15 bases. Germline CDR1 and CDR2: MDHEN and SYDVKM. Here the CDR3 reads CASRGAVGSSYEQYF. In DNA form, the CDR3 reads TGTGCCAGCAGGGGCGCGGTGGGGAGCTCCTACGAGCAGTACTTC.

The chain uses TRBV15 and TRBJ2-3; D is possibly TRBD1 or TRBD2 (5 bases each). Germline-derived CDR1 and CDR2 are LNHNV and YYDKDF (reference sequence). The CDR3 runs to 17 residues. With 0 bases removed from V and 5 bases from J, the gap between germline ends came to 18 bases. This CDR3 reads CATSRDYSGMRGDTQYF. CDR3 nucleotides: TGTGCCACCAGCAGAGATTACAGCGGTATGAGGGGAGATACGCAGTATTTT.

This clone was seen only once. V gene TRBV18 combines with J gene TRBJ2-7, with 8 bases lining up with TRBD1. Losses at the gene ends were 2 bases for V and 6 bases for J; bases not matched to a gene: 6. The CDR3 extends over 14 amino acids. Germline CDR1 and CDR2: KGHSH and LQKENI. CDR3 DNA: TGTGCCAGCTCACCAAAGACAGGGGATGGCGAGCAGTACTTC. It codes for CASSPKTGDGEQYF.

V usage is TRBV3-1 (or the pseudogene TRBV3-2) and J usage is TRBJ2-1, with D perhaps matching TRBD2 (6 bases). The length of the CDR3 is 17 residues. Germline V gene sequence: CDR1 LGHDT, CDR2 YNNKEL (reference sequence). V shed 0 bases and J shed 7 bases, with 19 bases lying between them. CDR3 DNA: TGTGCCAGCAGCCAAGAGTTTGGGACTTCCTTTTTTAATGAGCAGTTCTTC. Translating it yields CASSQEFGTSFFNEQFF.

The chain links TRBV7-8 to TRBJ1-2; 9 nucleotides match TRBD1. The CDR3 has 16 amino acids. Germline assignment: CDR1 SGHVS and CDR2 FQNEAQ. J gave up 8 bases and V 4 bases, and 14 bases lay outside the gene matches. The CDR3 spells CASSYETGGIVRGYTF. The DNA of the CDR3 is TGTGCCAGCAGCTACGAAACAGGGGGCATCGTTCGGGGCTACACCTTC.

The V and J genes are TRBV28 and TRBJ1-2; 9 bases agree with TRBD1. V shed 4 bases and J 7 bases; nucleotides not matched to a gene: 10. This CDR3 spans 15 amino acids. Germline V CDR1 and CDR2: MDHEN, SYDVKM. CDR3 protein: CASSSGGTGKFGYTF. CDR3 coding DNA: TGTGCCAGCAGTTCCGGCGGGACAGGGAAGTTTGGCTACACCTTC.

This chain links TRBV20-1 with TRBJ1-1, with 8 bases lining up with TRBD1. Germline-derived CDR1 and CDR2 are DFQATT and SNEGSKA (reference sequence). The trim removed 3 bases at V and 10 bases at J, leaving 10 bases unmatched. The CDR3 covers 13 residues. The CDR3: CSASATGGIGAFF. The CDR3 region has the DNA TGCAGTGCTAGTGCAACAGGGGGAATCGGAGCTTTCTTT.

J is TRBJ1-6 and V is TRBV5-1; TRBD1 might be the D (6 bases). Between the trimmed V and J ends, which lost 4 bases and 5 bases, there was a span of 13 bases. CDR3 length equals 15 residues. Germline V gene data show CDR1 as SGHRS and CDR2 as YFSETQ. The CDR3 here is CASSPGTLDNSPLHF. CDR3 bases: TGCGCCAGCAGCCCTGGGACACTGGATAATTCACCCCTCCACTTT.

The chain has TRBV27 and TRBJ1-2; 9 bases agree with TRBD1. CDR1 MNHEY and CDR2 SMNVEV come from the germline V gene (reference sequence). The V and J ends lost 2 bases and 8 bases, in that order; junction bases with no gene match: 9. This CDR3 has 15 residues. The chain's CDR3 is CASSLRTGEAWGYTF. The CDR3 DNA reads TGTGCCAGCAGTTTAAGGACAGGGGAGGCTTGGGGCTACACCTTC.

This chain connects TRBV19 to TRBJ2-2, with a tentative D call TRBD1 (5 bases). The V end lost 1 base, the J end lost 0 bases, and 9 bases lay between the germline ends. The CDR3 totals 16 residues. The germline gives CDR1 LNHDA, CDR2 SQIVND (reference sequence). CDR3 sequence reads: CASSIGPGTNTGELFF. CDR3 nucleotides: TGTGCCAGTAGTATAGGCCCAGGGACGAACACCGGGGAGCTGTTTTTT.

The chain employs TRBV5-1 and TRBJ2-1, with D perhaps matching TRBD2 (6 bases). Trimming took 4 bases from V and 4 from J, leaving 12 bases between them. CDR3 length: 14 amino acids. Germline V gene lookup returns CDR1 SGHRS and CDR2 YFSETQ. In nucleotides, the CDR3 is TGCGCCAGCAGCGAAGGCGGGGTTTACAATGAGCAGTTCTTC. It is translated as CASSEGGVYNEQFF.

The V and J genes are TRBV10-3 and TRBJ2-7, with D unclear. Germline V lookup: CDR1 ENHRY, CDR2 SYGVKD. CDR3 length equals 14 residues. V lost 1 base and J lost 3, with 10 bases in between. The CDR3 DNA is TGTGCCATCAGTGAGTTCGGCAGCCTCTACGAGCAGTACTTC. Amino acids: CAISEFGSLYEQYF.

This clone was seen only once. The V call is TRBV5-4, the J call TRBJ2-2; no definite D call. The CDR3 is 14 residues long. Germline V gene sequence: CDR1 SGHNT, CDR2 YYREEE (reference sequence). V lost 0 bases and J lost 1, with 4 bases in between. CDR3 in amino acids: CASSLAGNTGELFF. Here the CDR3 DNA reads TGTGCCAGCAGCTTGGCAGGGAACACCGGGGAGCTGTTTTTT. Together with reference TRBV5-4 and TRBJ2-2, the CDR3 gives the full variable domain: ETGVTQSPTHLIKTRGQQVTLRCSSQSGHNTVSWYQQALGQGPQFIFQYYREEENGRGNFPPRFSGLQFPNYSSELNVNALELDDSALYLCASSLAGNTGELFFGEGSRLTVL.

This chain links TRBV19 with TRBJ2-7; 10 bases fit TRBD2. Germline V gives CDR1 LNHDA, CDR2 SQIVND (reference sequence). V trimming: 9 bases; J trimming: 6 bases; junction bases outside the gene matches: 14. This CDR3 region has 15 residues. CDR3 sequence reads: CASSAVGLAGVEQYF. The CDR3 nucleotides read TGTGCCAGCAGCGCCGTCGGGCTAGCGGGAGTCGAGCAGTACTTC.

The chain couples TRBV27 to TRBJ1-5; 9 nucleotides agree with TRBD1. CDR1 and CDR2 from the germline V gene are MNHEY and SMNVEV (reference sequence). There are 14 residues in the CDR3. Germline trimming cut 6 bases from V and 7 bases from J; bases unmatched to any gene: 7. DNA for the CDR3: TGTGCCAGCAGCTGGGGACAGGGAGGGCAGCCCCAGCATTTT. Protein product: CASSWGQGGQPQHF.

The chain recombines TRBV6-5 with TRBJ2-7; D possibly corresponds to TRBD1 (6 bases). The CDR3 contains 13 residues. V lost 8 bases and J lost 6, with 17 bases in between. CDR1 is MNHEY and CDR2 is SVGAGI in the germline V gene. CDR3 nucleotides: TGTGCCAGCCGACCCCCCGGACAGTCCGAGCAGTACTTC. Its translation is CASRPPGQSEQYF.

The chain joins TRBV7-3 to TRBJ2-5; TRBD1 or TRBD2 may be the D gene (5 bases each). Trimming removed 4 bases at V and 2 bases at J, with 11 bases between. CDR3 length: 14 amino acids. Germline V gene sequence: CDR1 SGHTA, CDR2 FQGTGA. The DNA of the CDR3 is TGTGCCAGCAGCTCGCCGGGACCTCAAGAGACCCAGTACTTC. This sequence encodes CASSSPGPQETQYF.

This clone was detected only once. The V and J genes are TRBV18 and TRBJ1-4; 9 nucleotides agree with TRBD1. Germline values: CDR1 KGHSH, CDR2 LQKENI. This CDR3 is 17 amino acids long. The trim removed 5 bases at V and 0 bases at J, leaving 7 bases unmatched. The chain's CDR3 is CASSGTGLSSTNEKLFF. The CDR3 bases are TGTGCCAGCTCAGGGACAGGGCTTTCATCAACTAATGAAAAACTGTTTTTT.

V and J are TRBV27 and TRBJ1-1, with a weak D call TRBD1 (5 bases). CDR1 is MNHEY and CDR2 is SMNVEV in the germline V gene (reference sequence). V shed 2 bases and J shed 0 bases, with 19 bases lying between them. The CDR3 spans 18 residues. In DNA, the CDR3 is TGTGCCAGCAGTTTAAGGGGTCGGGGTGCCCGGATGAACACTGAAGCTTTCTTT. This gives the protein CASSLRGRGARMNTEAFF.

The CDR3 spells CASSWGQMNTEAFF. CDR3 in DNA: TGTGCCAGTAGTTGGGGACAGATGAACACTGAAGCTTTCTTT. This rearrangement joins TRBV19 to TRBJ1-1, with 7 bases that match TRBD1. Losses at the gene ends were 5 bases for V and 0 bases for J; bases not matched to a gene: 3. Germline CDR1 reads LNHDA; CDR2 reads SQIVND (reference sequence). The CDR3 sequence is 14 residues long.

The count of this clone is one. The rearrangement joins TRBV27 to TRBJ2-4, with a possible D match to TRBD1 (6 bases). V was trimmed by 5 bases and J by 7 bases, leaving 15 bases between them. CDR1 and CDR2 from the germline V gene are MNHEY and SMNVEV (reference sequence). The CDR3 contains 14 residues. CDR3 loop: CASSRGTLRNIQYF. For the CDR3, the DNA is TGTGCCAGCAGTCGAGGGACATTGAGGAACATTCAGTACTTC.

V gene TRBV7-2 combines with J gene TRBJ1-5; perhaps TRBD1 as D (6 bases). V dropped 2 bases and J dropped 10 bases, with 12 bases sitting between them. CDR3 length equals 13 residues. From germline, CDR1 is SGHTA and CDR2 FQGNSA. The CDR3 loop reads CASSLSRQDPQHF. CDR3 DNA sequence: TGTGCCAGCAGCTTATCGCGACAGGACCCCCAGCATTTT.

In this sample, this clone turned up a few times. V and J are TRBV10-3 and TRBJ1-1, with a possible D match to TRBD1 (5 bases). The CDR3 has 15 residues. Germline CDR1 ENHRY, CDR2 SYGVKD. V lost 6 bases to trimming and J lost 5 bases, with 19 bases between them. In nucleotides, the CDR3 is TGTGCCATCAGGGAACAGGATAGCCCGCGGACTGAAGCTTTCTTT. It encodes CAIREQDSPRTEAFF.

The chain is built from TRBV18 and TRBJ2-2; a possible D gene is TRBD2 (6 bases). Trimming pared 7 bases from V and 4 bases from J, leaving 10 bases between. The CDR3 extends over 13 amino acids. Germline V gene data show CDR1 as KGHSH and CDR2 as LQKENI. DNA of the CDR3: TGTGCCAGCTGGGAGGAAGCCACCGGGGAGCTGTTTTTT. It yields the protein CASWEEATGELFF.